The clone carrying this T cell receptor beta chain was seen a single time. The sample belongs to a study of control samples from healthy donors and cancer patients. Germline loops: CDR1 SGHTS, CDR2 YDEGEE. The CDR3 has 16 amino acids. V was clipped by 5 bases and J by 7 bases; unmatched bases: 14. The repertoire was sequenced with immunoSEQ multiplex PCR; TCRdb's copy has only in-frame clones and lacks some. The sample shows 130,000 to 150,000 clones, roughly 90% of them seen only once. Sequenced sample: blood. The chain links TRBV5-8 to TRBJ2-1; TRBD2 agrees at 8 bases. The clonotype originates from a man aged 25 to 45 in good health. The CDR3 spells CASSPTPGLVWNEQFF. DNA of the CDR3: TGTGCCAGCAGTCCAACCCCGGGACTAGTGTGGAATGAGCAGTTCTTC.